This T cell receptor (beta chain) was sequenced during a study of blood T cell repertoires in COVID-19. Study at large: Collection of acute and convalescent COVID-19 samples took place in the United States, Italy and Spain.

Some clones are missing from TCRdb's copy, which holds only in-frame ones; the method was immunoSEQ multiplex PCR. The sample yields approximately 250,000 clones, about nine tenths seen once. The germline gives CDR1 SGHRS, CDR2 YFSETQ. This CDR3 comprises 15 residues. V lost 1 base and J lost 4; bases outside the gene matches: 4. The TCR originated in a woman aged 40 to 50 with acute COVID-19. This sequence joins TRBV5-1 and TRBJ1-3, with 8 bases lining up with TRBD1. Sequencing was carried out using PBMCs or T cells enriched from blood (not recorded which). DNA for the CDR3: TGCGCCAGCAGCTTGCCAGGGGGCTCCGGAAACACCATATATTTT. Its translation: CASSLPGGSGNTIYF.